What follows are 21 T cell receptor beta chains derived from one specimen sequenced in a study of identical twins. One entry per CDR3 protein, called by TCRdb with MiXCR from the 5' RACE reads. This table holds roughly 290,000 distinct CDR3 sequences, more than 6.5% found once. In addition, the sample was reused for a study of yellow fever vaccine responses in identical twins.

The sequencing sample was made of memory (CD45RO+) T cells sorted from blood. The receptor source for this set is a woman aged 18-29 years in good health.

The CDR3 loop reads CIEGGLGTFSYNEQFF. The DNA of the CDR3 is TGCATTGAGGGCGGTTTAGGGACATTCTCCTACAATGAGCAGTTCTTC. This chain links TRBV29-1 with TRBJ2-1, with a possible D match to TRBD1 (6 bases). Germline CDR1 is SQVTM and CDR2 is ANQGSEA. The CDR3 contains 16 residues.

Note on this clonotype: This may come from a read error, since a much larger clone is one base off. J is TRBJ2-7 and V is TRBV7-9; possibly TRBD1 for D (6 bases). The CDR3 is 13 amino acids. Germline assignment: CDR1 SEHNR and CDR2 FQNEAQ (reference sequence). Trimming left V 2 bases short and J 3 bases short, with 8 bases between. In DNA form, the CDR3 reads TGTGCCAGCAGCTTAAAACAGGGCTACGAGCAGTACTTC. Translation gives CASSLKQGYEQYF.

This rearrangement joins TRBV3-1 to TRBJ2-1, with TRBD2 identical over 9 bases. The CDR3 is 16 residues long. Trimming at V came to 3 bases and at J to 7 bases, leaving 10 bases not matched to a gene. Germline V gives CDR1 LGHDT, CDR2 YNNKEL (reference sequence). The CDR3 DNA is TGTGCCAGCAGCCACAAGCGGGAGGAATTATGGAATGAGCAGTTCTTC. Translation gives CASSHKREELWNEQFF.

V and J are TRBV5-6 and TRBJ1-6; possibly TRBD1 for D (6 bases). CDR1 is SGHDT, CDR2 YYEEEE, per germline. This CDR3 region has 14 residues. Trimming left V 2 bases short and J 10 bases short, with 13 bases between. The CDR3 DNA is TGTGCCAGCAGCTTACCGGGGGCTGGCTCACCCCTCCACTTT. Encoded protein: CASSLPGAGSPLHF. Variable domain in full (rest from reference TRBV5-6 and TRBJ1-6): DAGVTQSPTHLIKTRGQQVTLRCSPKSGHDTVSWYQQALGQGPQFIFQYYEEEERQRGNFPDRFSGHQFPNYSSELNVNALLLGDSALYLCASSLPGAGSPLHFGNGTRLTVT.

The V and J genes are TRBV6-2 or TRBV6-3 and TRBJ2-7, with a possible D match to TRBD2 (6 bases). V lost 4 bases, J lost 4 bases, and 23 bases lay in between. The CDR3 contains 17 residues. Germline lookup yields CDR1 MNHEY and CDR2 SVGEGT. The CDR3 DNA sequence: TGTGCCAGCAGTTCGGACTCGGAGGGCGAGGTCCTTTACGAGCAGTACTTC. Protein: CASSSDSEGEVLYEQYF.

This clonotype was observed many times. The V gene is TRBV2, the J gene TRBJ2-1, with no clear D. The germline V gene encodes CDR1 SNHLY and CDR2 FYNNEI. Trimming took off 10 bases at V and 6 bases at J, with 7 bases between the two ends. The CDR3 runs to 10 residues. The CDR3 here is CATKSNEQFF. The CDR3 bases are TGTGCCACCAAAAGCAATGAGCAGTTCTTC.

The CDR3 is CASSKGQGSYEQYV. Written as DNA, the CDR3 is TGTGCCAGCAGCAAAGGACAGGGAAGTTACGAGCAGTACGTC. The genes are TRBV21-1 and TRBJ2-7; the table gives TRBD1 as D, unverified against the DNA. TRBV21-1 is designated a pseudogene. The CDR3 has 14 residues.

The sample holds many counts of this clonotype. This rearrangement joins TRBV4-1 to TRBJ1-2; the D gene is possibly TRBD1 (6 bases). V was trimmed by 1 base and J by 4 bases, leaving 16 bases between them. CDR1 and CDR2 from the germline V gene are MGHRA and YSYEKL. The CDR3 runs 16 residues. CDR3 sequence (DNA): TGCGCCAGCAGCCAAGCCGCGACAGGCTCCTCCTATGGCTACACCTTC. Amino acids: CASSQAATGSSYGYTF.

The V and J genes are TRBV20-1 and TRBJ2-3, with 14 positions matching TRBD2. CDR3 length: 16 residues. Germline assignment: CDR1 DFQATT and CDR2 SNEGSKA (reference sequence). The V and J ends lost 0 bases and 7 bases, in that order; junction bases with no gene match: 6. In DNA form, the CDR3 reads TGCAGTGCTAGAGATCCCGGGACTAGCGGGAGTCATACGCAGTATTTT. It yields the protein CSARDPGTSGSHTQYF.

This clonotype was detected only a few times. The chain employs TRBV5-6 and TRBJ2-5, with unresolved D. Germline loops: CDR1 SGHDT, CDR2 YYEEEE. The CDR3 sequence is 16 residues long. V was clipped by 1 base and J by 1 base, with 14 bases between them. CDR3 nucleotides: TGTGCCAGCAGCTTGCGATTGGCCCCGTTCCAAGAGACCCAGTACTTC. Translating it yields CASSLRLAPFQETQYF.

In this sample, this clonotype turned up a few times. The chain uses TRBV5-1 and TRBJ2-5; no clear D gene. CDR1 SGHRS and CDR2 YFSETQ come from the germline V gene. The CDR3 is 13 residues long. Between the trimmed V and J ends, which lost 4 bases and 6 bases, there was a span of 13 bases. CDR3 region: CASSPSEGQTQYF. Here the CDR3 DNA reads TGCGCCAGCAGCCCCAGTGAAGGGCAGACCCAGTACTTC. The full variable domain, in which reference TRBV5-1 and TRBJ2-5 provide the parts outside the CDR3, is KAGVTQTPRYLIKTRGQQVTLSCSPISGHRSVSWYQQTPGQGLQFLFEYFSETQRNKGNFPGRFSGRQFSNSRSEMNVSTLELGDSALYLCASSPSEGQTQYFGPGTRLLVL.

Remarks on this clonotype: A single base separates this from a much larger clone, so it may be a read error. CDR3 sequence (DNA): TGTGCCAGCAGCTTAGAGGGGGCGAACACTGAAGCTTTCTTT. It is translated as CASSLEGANTEAFF. The chain recombines TRBV11-2 with TRBJ1-1; D is possibly TRBD1 (6 bases). This CDR3 is 14 amino acids long. Trimming stripped 0 bases from V and 1 base from J, with 6 bases between. Germline V lookup: CDR1 SGHAT, CDR2 FQNNGV.

The table lists this clonotype with a few counts. The CDR3 here is CASSPTGFIEAFF. The DNA for the CDR3 is TGCGCCAGCAGCCCTACAGGGTTTATTGAAGCTTTCTTT. V and J are TRBV5-1 and TRBJ1-1; D might be TRBD1 (6 bases). Trimming stripped 4 bases from V and 7 bases from J, with 14 bases between. CDR1 and CDR2 (germline): SGHRS, YFSETQ. This CDR3 has 13 residues.

V and J are TRBV2 and TRBJ1-3; a possible D gene is TRBD1 (5 bases). The V gene's germline CDR1 is SNHLY and CDR2 FYNNEI. Trimming cost V 5 bases and J 0 bases, with 14 bases left between them. The length of the CDR3 is 16 residues. CDR3 in amino acids: CASSRGTPGSGNTIYF. The CDR3 DNA sequence: TGTGCCAGCAGTAGAGGGACGCCCGGCTCTGGAAACACCATATATTTT.

In its sample, this clonotype was seen many times. V usage is TRBV20-1 and J usage is TRBJ2-1; D might be TRBD2 (6 bases). The CDR3 has 13 residues. Looked up from germline, CDR1 is DFQATT and CDR2 is SNEGSKA (reference sequence). The V end lost 3 bases, the J end lost 4 bases, and 10 bases lay between the germline ends. The CDR3, as DNA: TGCAGTGCTAGCGGGAGCGCGTACAATGAGCAGTTCTTC. This gives the protein CSASGSAYNEQFF.

The V gene is TRBV16, the J gene TRBJ2-1, with no clear D. V was trimmed by 2 bases and J by 0 bases, leaving 5 bases between them. Germline V gene lookup returns CDR1 KGHSY and CDR2 FQNENV. This CDR3 is built from 14 residues. The CDR3 region has the DNA TGTGCCAGCAGCCAAGCATACTCCTACAATGAGCAGTTCTTC. Its protein product is CASSQAYSYNEQFF.

V is TRBV7-4 and J is TRBJ2-2, with a possible D match to TRBD1 (6 bases). Per the germline V gene, CDR1 is SGHVT and CDR2 is SQSDAQ. V was clipped by 11 bases and J by 0 bases, with 22 bases between them. The CDR3 consists of 17 residues. The CDR3 nucleotides read TGTGCCTCCACCAAGCATTGGGGGCGGGCGAACACCGGGGAGCTGTTTTTT. This translates into CASTKHWGRANTGELFF.

This clonotype appeared a few times. The gene calls are TRBV28 and TRBJ1-1; 9 bases line up with TRBD1. V was pared by 3 bases and J by 10 bases, with 9 bases of the junction left unmatched. Germline CDR1 and CDR2: MDHEN and SYDVKM. The CDR3 has 14 residues. The CDR3 spells CASSFRQGGNIAFF. The DNA for the CDR3 is TGTGCCAGCAGTTTCCGACAGGGGGGGAATATAGCTTTCTTT.

In its sample, this clonotype was seen many times. The genes are TRBV5-1 and TRBJ1-1, with 7 nucleotides matching TRBD1. Germline lookup yields CDR1 SGHRS and CDR2 YFSETQ. The J segment lost 2 bases and the V segment lost 0 bases, leaving 4 bases of the junction unmatched. The CDR3 length is 15 residues. The CDR3 loop is CASSLVAGGNTEAFF. The CDR3 DNA follows: TGCGCCAGCAGCTTGGTGGCAGGGGGAAACACTGAAGCTTTCTTT. The variable domain in full, completed from reference TRBV5-1 and TRBJ1-1, reads KAGVTQTPRYLIKTRGQQVTLSCSPISGHRSVSWYQQTPGQGLQFLFEYFSETQRNKGNFPGRFSGRQFSNSRSEMNVSTLELGDSALYLCASSLVAGGNTEAFFGQGTRLTVV.

Comments on this clonotype: A read error may be the cause here, since a much bigger clone is one base away. The rearrangement joins TRBV7-9 to TRBJ2-1; 8 bases align to TRBD1. This CDR3 region has 17 residues. The germline V gene has CDR1 SEHNR and CDR2 FQNEAQ (reference sequence). CDR3 sequence: CASSLALRGQVINERFF. The CDR3 bases are TGTGCCAGCAGCTTAGCGCTTAGGGGACAGGTTATCAATGAGCGGTTCTTC.

This clonotype was seen repeatedly, ten times or more. The V gene is TRBV5-1, the J gene TRBJ2-2; tentative D call: TRBD1 (6 bases). Germline values: CDR1 SGHRS, CDR2 YFSETQ. V shed 4 bases and J shed 0 bases, with 13 bases lying between them. The CDR3 consists of 16 residues. The CDR3 loop reads CASSPRDTSNTGELFF. Here the CDR3 DNA reads TGCGCCAGCAGCCCCCGGGACACTTCGAACACCGGGGAGCTGTTTTTT.